This T cell receptor beta chain came from a study of blood T cell repertoires in COVID-19. Study-level background: COVID-19 samples, acute and convalescent, were from the United States, Italy and Spain.

Here immunoSEQ multiplex PCR was the method, and the copy in TCRdb shows in-frame clones only, minus some. This sample has about 99,000 clones, with about 91% found just once. The CDR3 runs 13 residues. V lost 0 bases and J lost 8, with 7 bases in between. Germline V CDR1 and CDR2: MNHNY, SVGAGI (reference sequence). The source is a man aged 45-65 years with COVID-19, enrolled during active disease. The rearrangement links TRBV6-6 to TRBJ1-4; unclear D gene. Material: peripheral blood. Written as DNA, the CDR3 is TGTGCCAGCAGTTACTCCCCGGGGGAAAAACTGTTTTTT. It is translated as CASSYSPGEKLFF.